A selection of T cell receptor beta chains follows, all from one sample in a study of blood T cell repertoires in COVID-19. Sequencing used immunoSEQ multiplex PCR; TCRdb keeps in-frame clones, though not all of them. The sample contains 150,000 to 200,000 clones, around 90% of which appear only once. Sample: peripheral blood. These receptors came from a man aged 50 to 59 with acute or convalescent COVID-19. The CDR3 runs from the conserved cysteine through the conserved F or W. D genes are given only for firm matches. Clone size, where shown, is once, few, many, or a class for clones that have expanded.

>TRBJ2-5|NA|NA|14|TRBV7-6
TGTGCCAGCAGCGCTGGACAGTACCAAGAGACCCAGTACTTC
CASSAGQYQETQYF
>TRBJ1-4|NA|NA|16|TRBV18
TGTGCCAGCTCACCCCGGAGAAAACCAACTAATGAAAAACTGTTTTTT
CASSPRRKPTNEKLFF
>TRBJ2-2|NA|NA|12|TRBV27
TGTGCCAGCAGTTTCAGGGACGGGGAGCTGTTTTTT
CASSFRDGELFF
>TRBJ2-1|NA|TRBD2|15|TRBV7-6
TGTGCCAGCAGCTCGGGACTAGCGGGAAACAATGAGCAGTTCTTC
CASSSGLAGNNEQFF
>TRBJ2-3|NA|NA|14|TRBV10-3
TGTGCCATCAGTGAGGGGGCTGGCACAGATACGCAGTATTTT
CAISEGAGTDTQYF
>TRBJ1-5|NA|NA|14|TRBV24-1
TGTGCCACCAGTGAACCAGGGGCAAATCAGCCCCAGCATTTT
CATSEPGANQPQHF
>TRBJ2-3|once|TRBD2|12|TRBV11-2
TGTGCAACGGGGGAAGCGGGGTATACGCAGTATTTT
CATGEAGYTQYF
>TRBJ2-5|once|TRBD2|16|TRBV3-1/TRBV3-2
TGTGCCAGCAGCCAGTCCTTCGGGACTAGGGGTGAGACCCAGTACTTC
CASSQSFGTRGETQYF
>TRBJ2-7|NA|NA|12|TRBV7-8
TGTGCCAGCAGCTCGCAACAGTACGAGCAGTACTTC
CASSSQQYEQYF
>TRBJ2-5|NA|TRBD1|15|TRBV25-1
TGTGCCAGCGGCCGGGACAGTCGGGGCTTGGAGACCCAGTACTTC
CASGRDSRGLETQYF
>TRBJ1-6|NA|TRBD1|14|TRBV27
TGTGCCAGCAGTCAGGGGGCGGGTAATTCACCCCTCCACTTT
CASSQGAGNSPLHF
>TRBJ2-2|NA|NA|16|TRBV6-9
TGTGCCAGCAGTTACCCGCGACAGGACAACACCGGGGAGCTGTTTTTT
CASSYPRQDNTGELFF
>TRBJ1-2|NA|TRBD1|15|TRBV7-2
TGTGCCAGCAGCCCTTGGACAGGGGACAACTATGGCTACACCTTC
CASSPWTGDNYGYTF
>TRBJ1-3|NA|TRBD1|11|TRBV30
TGTGCCTGGAGTTTTCTGACAGGGATGCGATTT
CAWSFLTGMRF
>TRBJ1-4|once|NA|14|TRBV7-9
TGTGCCAGCAGCATCGGACATGATAATGAAAAACTGTTTTTT
CASSIGHDNEKLFF
>TRBJ1-5|NA|NA|13|TRBV18
TGTGCCAGCTCTCGGGGGGGTTATCAGCCCCAGCATTTT
CASSRGGYQPQHF
>TRBJ1-1|NA|TRBD1|13|TRBV7-3
TGTGCCAGCAGACTACAGGGGGACACTGAAGCTTTCTTT
CASRLQGDTEAFF
>TRBJ2-2|NA|NA|15|TRBV9
TGTGCCAGCAGCGATAGGCAGGGTAACACCGGGGAGCTGTTTTTT
CASSDRQGNTGELFF
>TRBJ2-5|NA|NA|13|TRBV6-2/TRBV6-3
TGTGCCAGCAGTATGACAGACGTGAGGACCCAGTACTTC
CASSMTDVRTQYF
>TRBJ1-6|NA|TRBD1|14|TRBV7-8
TGTGCCAGCAGCGAGGGACAGGGAAATTCACCCCTCCACTTT
CASSEGQGNSPLHF
>TRBJ1-4|once|TRBD1|15|TRBV9
TGTGCCAGCAGCGCCGGGACAGGGCCCCATGAAAAACTGTTTTTT
CASSAGTGPHEKLFF
>TRBJ2-5|NA|NA|14|TRBV11-2
TGTGCCAGCAGCTTATTGGCAGGGCCAGAGACCCAGTACTTC
CASSLLAGPETQYF
>TRBJ2-5|NA|NA|14|TRBV7-3
TGTGCCAGCAGCTCCTCCGGGGACCAAGAGACCCAGTACTTC
CASSSSGDQETQYF
>TRBJ2-1|NA|NA|17|TRBV4-1
TGCGCCAGCAGCCAAGATCGTACAGATCTCTCCTACAATGAGCAGTTCTTC
CASSQDRTDLSYNEQFF
>TRBJ2-2|NA|NA|13|TRBV3-1/TRBV3-2
TGTGCCAGCAGCCAAAACAGGGCCGGGGAGCTGTTTTTT
CASSQNRAGELFF
>TRBJ2-5|NA|NA|13|TRBV5-1
TGCGCCAGCAGCTTGGGCAGTCAAGAGACCCAGTACTTC
CASSLGSQETQYF
>TRBJ2-5|few|TRBD2|14|TRBV3-1/TRBV3-2
TGTGCCAGCAGCCTGACTAGCGTCCAAGAGACCCAGTACTTC
CASSLTSVQETQYF
>TRBJ2-1|NA|TRBD2|16|TRBV7-2
TGTGCCAGCAGCCCAAGACTAGCGGGTAGATACAATGAGCAGTTCTTC
CASSPRLAGRYNEQFF
>TRBJ1-3|once|NA|13|TRBV6-5
TGTGCCAGCAGCCGGACGGGGGGAAACACCATATATTTT
CASSRTGGNTIYF
>TRBJ1-6|NA|NA|15|TRBV19
TGTGCCAGTAGTACCAAAACGGGGGGGAATTCACCCCTCCACTTT
CASSTKTGGNSPLHF
>TRBJ1-4|NA|TRBD1|16|TRBV4-1
TGCGCCAGCAGCCAAGATCCGGGACAGCTAAATGAAAAACTGTTTTTT
CASSQDPGQLNEKLFF
>TRBJ2-2|NA|NA|14|TRBV5-1
TGCGCCAGCAGCGGCGGGGTAGACACCGGGGAGCTGTTTTTT
CASSGGVDTGELFF
>TRBJ2-3|once|NA|16|TRBV5-1
TGCGCCAGCAGCTTGGGTGATAGCGGTAGCACAGATACGCAGTATTTT
CASSLGDSGSTDTQYF
>TRBJ1-1|NA|NA|13|TRBV5-6
TGTGCCAGCAGCAAGGACATAGGGTCCGAAGCTTTCTTT
CASSKDIGSEAFF
>TRBJ2-2|NA|TRBD1|15|TRBV6-6
TGTGCCAGCAGTGTCGACAGGGGAGACACCGGGGAGCTGTTTTTT
CASSVDRGDTGELFF
>TRBJ1-1|NA|NA|15|TRBV30
TGTGCCTGGAGAAATCACAGGGTCGAGAACACTGAAGCTTTCTTT
CAWRNHRVENTEAFF
>TRBJ1-2|NA|NA|14|TRBV7-9
TGTGCCAGCAGCTTAGGAGACAGTCACTATGGCTACACCTTC
CASSLGDSHYGYTF
>TRBJ2-3|NA|NA|14|TRBV2
TGTGCCAGCAGTCTACAGGGAATCACAGATACGCAGTATTTT
CASSLQGITDTQYF
>TRBJ1-1|once|TRBD1|16|TRBV27
TGTGCCAGCAGTCCCCTAGGGACAGGAATGAACACTGAAGCTTTCTTT
CASSPLGTGMNTEAFF
>TRBJ2-2|NA|TRBD1|16|TRBV19
TGTGCCAGTAGTATACTCGGACAGGGTGGGTCCGGGGAGCTGTTTTTT
CASSILGQGGSGELFF
>TRBJ1-2|NA|TRBD1|14|TRBV5-1
TGCGCCAGCAGCTTGGCCCTACAGGGGAATGGCTACACCTTC
CASSLALQGNGYTF
>TRBJ2-2|once|TRBD1|16|TRBV7-9
TGTGCCAGCAGCTTACCGGGACAGGGCTACACCGGGGAGCTGTTTTTT
CASSLPGQGYTGELFF
>TRBJ2-3|NA|NA|15|TRBV7-3
TGTGCCAGCAGCTTAACGGGGAGCGCGGGGGCTACGCAGTATTTT
CASSLTGSAGATQYF
>TRBJ2-7|NA|NA|14|TRBV3-1/TRBV3-2
TGTGCCAGCAGCCAAGGCGTGACCGGGTACGAGCAGTACTTC
CASSQGVTGYEQYF
>TRBJ1-4|once|NA|16|TRBV19
TGTGCCAGTAGCCCTCGGGAAAGTGCAACTAATGAAAAACTGTTTTTT
CASSPRESATNEKLFF
>TRBJ2-2|NA|TRBD1|15|TRBV28
TGTGCCAGCAGGAGGACAGGGGGGGACACCGGGGAGCTGTTTTTT
CASRRTGGDTGELFF
>TRBJ2-3|NA|TRBD2|16|TRBV18
TGTGCCAGCTCACCACCGAGCGGGAGGGCCGTATATACGCAGTATTTT
CASSPPSGRAVYTQYF
>TRBJ2-2|NA|TRBD2|15|TRBV7-2
TGTGCCAGCAGCTTAAAAACGGGAGGGACCGGGGAGCTGTTTTTT
CASSLKTGGTGELFF
>TRBJ1-2|NA|NA|18|TRBV27
TGTGCCAGCAGTCCCACGTTCTCTGGACAGCCGGGGAACTATGGCTACACCTTC
CASSPTFSGQPGNYGYTF
>TRBJ2-3|NA|TRBD2|15|TRBV15
TGTGCCACCAGCAGAGATCGAGCGGGAGGCGATACGCAGTATTTT
CATSRDRAGGDTQYF
>TRBJ1-1|NA|TRBD1|17|TRBV7-2
TGTGCCAGCAGCCCCCGCATGGGGCAGGGGGGAAACACTGAAGCTTTCTTT
CASSPRMGQGGNTEAFF
>TRBJ1-1|NA|NA|15|TRBV6-5
TGTGCCAGCAGTTACTCCACCAGGGCAAGCTTTGAAGCTTTCTTT
CASSYSTRASFEAFF
>TRBJ1-3|NA|TRBD1|15|TRBV28
TGTGCCAGCAGTTTTCAGGGGGCGATCGGAAACACCATATATTTT
CASSFQGAIGNTIYF